This T cell receptor beta chain came from a study of blood T cell repertoires in COVID-19. Background on the study: Samples of COVID-19 (acute and convalescent) were obtained from the United States, Italy and Spain.

Assay: immunoSEQ multiplex PCR; the TCRdb copy retains only in-frame clones and omits some. The table lists 150,000 to 200,000 clones, roughly 82% of them singletons, with around 8.6% in the top ten. Enrolled through a virtual design, the participants were between roughly 18 and 100 years of age and came from about two dozen US areas. Cohorts were assigned according to the clinical history that participants reported. V dropped 6 bases and J dropped 4 bases, with 12 bases sitting between them. The CDR3 is 13 amino acids. In germline, CDR1 is MNHNY, CDR2 SVGAGI (reference sequence). This chain joins TRBV6-6 and TRBJ1-2; D might be TRBD1 (6 bases). The sequenced sample consisted of PBMCs or T cells enriched from blood (not recorded which). This receptor was taken from a woman in her thirties who had recovered from COVID-19. CDR3 in DNA: TGTGCCAGCAGACAGGGACCATTCTATGGCTACACCTTC. Translated, it gives CASRQGPFYGYTF.